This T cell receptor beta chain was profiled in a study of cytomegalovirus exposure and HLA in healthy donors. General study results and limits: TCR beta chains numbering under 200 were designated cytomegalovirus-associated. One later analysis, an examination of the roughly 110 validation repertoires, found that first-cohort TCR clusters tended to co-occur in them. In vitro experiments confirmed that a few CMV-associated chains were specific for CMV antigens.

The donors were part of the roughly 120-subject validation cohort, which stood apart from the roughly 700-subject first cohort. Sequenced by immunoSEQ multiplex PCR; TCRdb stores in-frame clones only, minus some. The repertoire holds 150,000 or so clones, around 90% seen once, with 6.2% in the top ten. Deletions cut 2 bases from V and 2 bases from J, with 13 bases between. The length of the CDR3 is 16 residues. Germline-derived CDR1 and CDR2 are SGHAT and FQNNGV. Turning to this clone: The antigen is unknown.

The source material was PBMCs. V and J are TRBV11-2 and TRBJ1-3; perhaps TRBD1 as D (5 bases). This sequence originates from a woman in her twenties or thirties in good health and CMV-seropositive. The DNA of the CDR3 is TGTGCCAGCAGCTTACAGGGCCTCCTCACTGGAAACACCATATATTTT. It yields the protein CASSLQGLLTGNTIYF.